The 8 T cell receptor beta chains below come from one sample, sequenced in a study of blood T cells in healthy people across ages. With a J-beta primer mix and a sample-barcoded 5' primer, a second PCR ran about 7 to 12 cycles. In TCRdb, the 5' RACE reads were re-called with MiXCR into one record per CDR3 protein. In the table there are over 750,000 distinct CDR3 sequences, more than 20% of which are singletons. These data were also reused for a study on T cells of mothers and their children.

Sequencing was done on a sample of blood. Receptor source: a boy younger than 18 in good health.

This clonotype was seen a few times. The V gene is TRBV11-2, the J gene TRBJ2-5; no clear D. The length of the CDR3 is 14 residues. Germline assignment: CDR1 SGHAT and CDR2 FQNNGV. V lost 1 base, J lost 5 bases, and 11 bases lay in between. CDR3 nucleotide sequence: TGTGCCAGCAGCTTAGTGGCGGCCCGGGAGACCCAGTACTTC. Amino acids: CASSLVAARETQYF.

This clonotype was seen only a few times. This chain uses TRBV20-1 with TRBJ2-3, with D perhaps matching TRBD2 (5 bases). V lost 3 bases and J lost 0, with 13 bases in between. The germline V gene encodes CDR1 DFQATT and CDR2 SNEGSKA (reference sequence). CDR3 length equals 15 residues. The CDR3 here is CSASESRESTDTQYF. Here the CDR3 DNA reads TGCAGTGCTAGTGAGTCCCGGGAAAGCACAGATACGCAGTATTTT.

The CDR3 is CATSRIGAQETQYF. CDR3 nucleotides: TGTGCCACCAGCAGGATAGGGGCACAGGAGACCCAGTACTTC. This sequence joins TRBV15 and TRBJ2-5; tentatively, D is TRBD1 (5 bases). Trimming removed 3 bases at V and 5 bases at J, with 13 bases between. CDR3 size: 14 residues. Germline values: CDR1 LNHNV, CDR2 YYDKDF (reference sequence).

This clonotype was seen more than once but under ten times. This chain connects TRBV29-1 to TRBJ2-7; D gene uncertain. Trimming removed 5 bases from V and 3 bases from J, with 8 bases in between. Looked up from germline, CDR1 is SQVTM and CDR2 is ANQGSEA. The CDR3 runs 11 residues. CDR3 DNA sequence: TGCAGCGTTATGGACGGCTACGAGCAGTACTTC. It codes for CSVMDGYEQYF.

The chain joins TRBV7-6 to TRBJ1-3, with D possibly TRBD1 on 5 matching bases. V was trimmed by 1 base and J by 0 bases, leaving 10 bases between them. This CDR3 has 16 residues. In germline, CDR1 is SGHVS, CDR2 FNYEAQ. DNA of the CDR3: TGTGCCAGCAGCTTAGTCGGAGACAGCTCTGGAAACACCATATATTTT. Translating it yields CASSLVGDSSGNTIYF.

Comment on this clonotype: Germline is not matched at one junction end, which may reflect a read error. The V and J genes are TRBV11-2 and TRBJ2-3; a weak D match, TRBD2 (6 bases). The CDR3 length is 14 residues. CDR1 and CDR2 (germline): SGHAT, FQNNGV. The CDR3 is CASTLVEGTDTQYF. In nucleotides, the CDR3 is TGTGCCAGCACCTTAGTGGAGGGGACAGATACGCAGTATTTT. The full variable domain, its missing parts supplied by reference TRBV11-2 and TRBJ2-3, is EAGVAQSPRYKIIEKRQSVAFWCNPISGHATLYWYQQILGQGPKLLIQFQNNGVVDDSQLPKDRFSAERLKGVDSTLKIQPAKLEDSAVYLCASTLVEGTDTQYFGPGTRLTVL.

This CDR3 is CASSPRDIRPRDGYTF. In DNA, the CDR3 is TGTGCCAGCAGCCCCCGGGACATCCGACCGCGGGATGGCTACACCTTC. This chain uses TRBV9 with TRBJ1-2; possible D gene TRBD1, 6 bases. This CDR3 contains 16 residues. Trimming removed 4 bases at V and 6 bases at J, with 22 bases between. Per the germline V gene, CDR1 is SGDLS and CDR2 is YYNGEE.

The chain couples TRBV5-1 to TRBJ2-7; 10 positions agree with TRBD1. The length of the CDR3 is 15 residues. V shed 4 bases, J shed 3 bases, and the junction held 7 bases outside the gene matches. CDR1 and CDR2 from the germline V gene are SGHRS and YFSETQ. The CDR3 region is CASSPKGTGVYEQYF. In nucleotides, the CDR3 is TGCGCCAGCAGCCCGAAGGGGACAGGGGTCTACGAGCAGTACTTC.